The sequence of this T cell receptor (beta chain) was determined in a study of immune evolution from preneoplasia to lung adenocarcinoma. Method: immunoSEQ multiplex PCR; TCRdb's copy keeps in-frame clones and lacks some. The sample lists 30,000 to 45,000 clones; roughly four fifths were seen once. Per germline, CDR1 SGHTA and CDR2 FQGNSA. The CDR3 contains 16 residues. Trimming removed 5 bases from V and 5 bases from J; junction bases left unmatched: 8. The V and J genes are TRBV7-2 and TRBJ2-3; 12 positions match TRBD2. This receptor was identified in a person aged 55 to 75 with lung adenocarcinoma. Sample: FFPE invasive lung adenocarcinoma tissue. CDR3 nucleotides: TGTGCCAGCAGCCCCCGACTAGCGGGAGTGGGAGATACGCAGTATTTT. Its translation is CASSPRLAGVGDTQYF.